This T cell receptor (beta chain) is drawn from a study of T cell responses to AZD1222 COVID-19 vaccine. On the study more broadly: Researchers grouped second doses given at about 4 or about 12 weeks into one pool.

Trimming removed 2 bases at V and 2 bases at J, with 16 bases between. The CDR3 runs to 16 residues. Clones were sequenced by immunoSEQ multiplex PCR, and TCRdb holds only the in-frame ones, with some missing. The data contain 180,000 or so clones, 94% of them singletons. The receptor comes from an adult in good health. The sample consisted of peripheral blood, taken on day 0 of AZD1222 vaccination. V gene TRBV23-1 combines with J gene TRBJ2-7; the D gene is possibly TRBD1 (6 bases). Being an ORF, TRBV23-1 has a function that is uncertain. The CDR3 DNA sequence: TGCGCCAGCAGTCAAATGGACAGCCAAGGGGCCTACGAGCAGTACTTC. It yields the protein CASSQMDSQGAYEQYF.